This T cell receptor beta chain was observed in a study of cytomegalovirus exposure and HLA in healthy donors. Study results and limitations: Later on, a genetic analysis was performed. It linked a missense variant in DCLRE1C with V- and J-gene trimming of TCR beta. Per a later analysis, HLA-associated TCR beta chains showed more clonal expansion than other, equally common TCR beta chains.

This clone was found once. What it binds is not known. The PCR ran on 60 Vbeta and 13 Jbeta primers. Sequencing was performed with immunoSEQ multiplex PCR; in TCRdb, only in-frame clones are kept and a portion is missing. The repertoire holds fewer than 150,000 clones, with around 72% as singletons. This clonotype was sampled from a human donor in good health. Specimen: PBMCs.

The CDR3 coding sequence is TGCGCCAGCAGCCCGACACGCAGGGACCAAGAGACCCAGTACTTC. It yields the protein CASSPTRRDQETQYF. The chain uses TRBV5-1 and TRBJ2-5; tentatively, D is TRBD1 (5 bases). The CDR3 is 15 residues long. Germline V gives CDR1 SGHRS, CDR2 YFSETQ. Trimming removed 4 bases at V and 0 bases at J, with 13 bases between. Full variable domain (missing parts from reference TRBV5-1 and TRBJ2-5): KAGVTQTPRYLIKTRGQQVTLSCSPISGHRSVSWYQQTPGQGLQFLFEYFSETQRNKGNFPGRFSGRQFSNSRSEMNVSTLELGDSALYLCASSPTRRDQETQYFGPGTRLLVL.